This note documents a single T cell receptor beta chain sequence. V shed 0 bases and J shed 8 bases, with 11 bases lying between them. In germline, CDR1 is SGHNT, CDR2 YYREEE (reference sequence). This CDR3 is 13 amino acids long. Sequencing used immunoSEQ multiplex PCR; TCRdb keeps in-frame clones, though not all of them. In the table there are some 130,000 clones, about four fifths of which are singletons. This sample stems from a study of T cell responses to AZD1222 COVID-19 vaccine. Sequencing used peripheral blood, obtained on day 0 of AZD1222 vaccination. The rearrangement links TRBV5-4 to TRBJ1-2, with D perhaps matching TRBD1 (5 bases). This receptor was identified in an adult in good health. As DNA, the CDR3 is TGTGCCAGCAGCTTGGGAGGGGTGCAAGGCTACACCTTC. It yields the protein CASSLGGVQGYTF.